This entry describes one T cell receptor beta chain. These data come from a study of OX40 agonist ivuxolimab in advanced cancers. As for the study in general: Patients achieving partial responses numbered three: one hepatocellular carcinoma case and two cutaneous melanoma cases.

Germline V lookup: CDR1 SGHDN, CDR2 FVKESK. There are 16 residues in the CDR3. V shed 3 bases and J 4 bases; nucleotides not matched to a gene: 4. Sequencing was performed with immunoSEQ multiplex PCR; in TCRdb, only in-frame clones are kept and a portion is missing. The sample lists more than 45,000 clones, about four fifths occurring once. The source of this sequence is an adult with an advanced solid tumor such as melanoma, head and neck, liver or kidney cancer. The sample here was CD4+ or CD8+ T cells sorted from blood, taken in a trial of the OX40 agonist ivuxolimab. This sequence joins TRBV14 and TRBJ2-2, with 11 bases fitting TRBD2. CDR3 amino acids: CASSHSGRAVTGELFF. As DNA, the CDR3 is TGTGCCAGCAGCCATAGCGGGAGGGCCGTCACCGGGGAGCTGTTTTTT.